A single sample is the source of the 20 T cell receptor beta chains below, sequenced in a study of blood T cell repertoires in COVID-19. TCRdb's copy holds only in-frame clones and misses some; the assay was immunoSEQ multiplex PCR. The table records about 350,000 clones, more than 85% of them present only once. The sequenced sample was PBMCs or T cells enriched from blood (not recorded which). The receptor source for this set is a woman in her twenties or thirties who had recovered from COVID-19.

For the CDR3, the DNA is TGTGCCAGCAGCCCCTCCCTTAATTCACCCCTCCACTTT. Encoded protein: CASSPSLNSPLHF. The V gene is TRBV3-1 (or the pseudogene TRBV3-2), the J gene TRBJ1-6; D gene ambiguous. This CDR3 spans 13 amino acids. Trimming removed 4 bases at V and 6 bases at J, with 7 bases between. Germline assignment: CDR1 LGHDT and CDR2 YNNKEL (reference sequence).

J is TRBJ1-1 and V is TRBV7-2; no clear D gene. The CDR3 extends over 13 amino acids. V was cut by 0 bases and J by 8 bases, with 10 bases left in between. Per germline, CDR1 SGHTA and CDR2 FQGNSA. CDR3 amino acids: CASSLAAGSEAFF. The CDR3 DNA is TGTGCCAGCAGCTTAGCGGCGGGATCCGAAGCTTTCTTT.

The chain has TRBV9 and TRBJ2-3, with 8 bases matching TRBD1. CDR1 SGDLS and CDR2 YYNGEE come from the germline V gene. Losses at the gene ends were 0 bases for V and 3 bases for J; bases not matched to a gene: 6. The CDR3 contains 16 residues. This chain's CDR3 is CASSVASTGVTDTQYF. The CDR3 bases are TGTGCCAGCAGCGTAGCTTCGACAGGGGTTACAGATACGCAGTATTTT. Full variable domain (outside the CDR3, taken from reference TRBV9 and TRBJ2-3): DSGVTQTPKHLITATGQRVTLRCSPRSGDLSVYWYQQSLDQGLQFLIQYYNGEERAKGNILERFSAQQFPDLHSELNLSSLELGDSALYFCASSVASTGVTDTQYFGPGTRLTVL.

This chain uses TRBV6-5 with TRBJ1-2; D remains ambiguous. This CDR3 is built from 11 residues. Germline V gives CDR1 MNHEY, CDR2 SVGAGI. The ends were cut back, 5 bases at V and 8 bases at J, with 9 bases in the middle. The CDR3, as DNA: TGTGCCAGCAGTCGGGGTTCGGGCTACACCTTC. Translation gives CASSRGSGYTF.

The chain carries TRBV11-2 and TRBJ2-1; weak D call: TRBD1 (5 bases). Germline loops: CDR1 SGHAT, CDR2 FQNNGV. The V end lost 5 bases, the J end lost 7 bases, and 21 bases lay between the germline ends. The CDR3 sequence is 16 residues long. CDR3 in amino acids: CASSQGVGRNWNEQFF. CDR3 coding DNA: TGTGCCAGCAGCCAAGGGGTGGGGCGGAATTGGAATGAGCAGTTCTTC.

This chain joins TRBV28 and TRBJ1-5, with D perhaps matching TRBD1 (5 bases). The CDR3 spans 13 residues. V was trimmed by 1 base and J by 6 bases, leaving 7 bases between them. Germline-derived CDR1 and CDR2 are MDHEN and SYDVKM. The CDR3 coding sequence is TGTGCCAGCAGTTTATTGGGGGGTCAGCCCCAGCATTTT. Its translation is CASSLLGGQPQHF.

This clone was seen more than once but under ten times. This chain joins TRBV14 and TRBJ1-4, with 8 bases fitting TRBD1. The CDR3 is 16 amino acids. V lost 4 bases and J lost 2; bases outside the gene matches: 6. Germline-derived CDR1 and CDR2 are SGHDN and FVKESK. CDR3 loop: CASSRRQGFTNEKLFF. The CDR3 DNA follows: TGTGCCAGCAGCCGGAGACAGGGGTTTACTAATGAAAAACTGTTTTTT. Using reference TRBV14 and TRBJ1-4 for the parts outside the CDR3, the full variable domain is EAGVTQFPSHSVIEKGQTVTLRCDPISGHDNLYWYRRVMGKEIKFLLHFVKESKQDESGMPNNRFLAERTGGTYSTLKVQPAELEDSGVYFCASSRRQGFTNEKLFFGSGTQLSVL.

This rearrangement joins TRBV5-1 to TRBJ2-7, with a tentative D call TRBD1 (5 bases). Germline CDR1 is SGHRS and CDR2 is YFSETQ. The CDR3 has 14 amino acids. Trimming shortened V by 4 bases and J by 3 bases, and 14 bases separated the two germline ends. Here the CDR3 DNA reads TGCGCCAGCAGCCCGACAGAGCCCGTCTACGAGCAGTACTTC. It translates to CASSPTEPVYEQYF. The entire variable domain, with the rest obtained from reference TRBV5-1 and TRBJ2-7, is as follows: KAGVTQTPRYLIKTRGQQVTLSCSPISGHRSVSWYQQTPGQGLQFLFEYFSETQRNKGNFPGRFSGRQFSNSRSEMNVSTLELGDSALYLCASSPTEPVYEQYFGPGTRLTVT.

The V and J genes are TRBV3-1 (or the pseudogene TRBV3-2) and TRBJ2-4; 9 positions agree with TRBD1. Per the germline V gene, CDR1 is LGHDT and CDR2 is YNNKEL (reference sequence). The V segment lost 3 bases and the J segment 6 bases; nucleotides outside the gene matches: 9. This CDR3 region has 16 residues. CDR3 sequence reads: CASSHLDRDRANIQYF. The CDR3 nucleotides read TGTGCCAGCAGCCACCTTGACCGGGACAGGGCAAACATTCAGTACTTC.

This sequence joins TRBV5-4 and TRBJ2-2, with 8 bases identical to TRBD2. Germline V lookup: CDR1 SGHNT, CDR2 YYREEE (reference sequence). Unmatched junction bases numbered 11, after V lost 4 bases and J lost 3 bases. There are 17 residues in the CDR3. The chain's CDR3 is CASSPGLVGGDTGELFF. For the CDR3, the DNA is TGTGCCAGCAGCCCGGGACTAGTTGGGGGCGACACCGGGGAGCTGTTTTTT.

The rearrangement links TRBV18 to TRBJ1-1; D perhaps matches TRBD1 (5 bases). V lost 0 bases and J lost 5, with 19 bases in between. Per germline, CDR1 KGHSH and CDR2 LQKENI. The CDR3 loop spans 17 amino acids. This CDR3 is CASSPPGGTGVYTEAFF. CDR3 nucleotide sequence: TGTGCCAGCTCACCACCGGGTGGTACAGGTGTATATACTGAAGCTTTCTTT.

CDR3 sequence: CASSPKTGLMSEAFF. The CDR3 DNA reads as TGTGCCAGCTCACCGAAGACAGGCCTGATGAGTGAAGCTTTCTTT. The chain couples TRBV18 to TRBJ1-1; D may be TRBD1 (6 bases). Per germline, CDR1 KGHSH and CDR2 LQKENI. V was shortened by 3 bases and J by 7 bases, with 18 bases between the two germline ends. There are 15 residues in the CDR3.

V and J are TRBV6-5 and TRBJ1-5, with D maybe TRBD1 (6 bases). Germline lookup yields CDR1 MNHEY and CDR2 SVGAGI. CDR3 size: 14 residues. V was cut by 7 bases and J by 4 bases, with 14 bases left in between. CDR3 region: CASMDRYKNQPQHF. The CDR3 DNA sequence: TGTGCCAGCATGGACAGATATAAGAATCAGCCCCAGCATTTT.

The chain joins TRBV7-9 to TRBJ2-7; 11 nucleotides match TRBD1. Germline CDR1 SEHNR, CDR2 FQNEAQ (reference sequence). The CDR3 extends over 16 amino acids. Losses at the gene ends were 4 bases for V and 5 bases for J; bases not matched to a gene: 10. The CDR3: CASSSLGGTGGDEQYF. The CDR3 DNA follows: TGTGCCAGCAGCTCCCTAGGCGGGACAGGGGGAGACGAGCAGTACTTC.

The CDR3 sequence: CASSSLWGLSGNTIYF. CDR3 bases: TGTGCCAGCAGTTCCCTGTGGGGCCTCTCTGGAAACACCATATATTTT. This sequence joins TRBV6-2 or TRBV6-3 and TRBJ1-3; D possibly corresponds to TRBD1 (5 bases). Germline CDR1 and CDR2: MNHEY and SVGEGT. The V end was cut by 4 bases, the J end by 0 bases, with 13 bases between. This CDR3 has 16 residues.

The chain uses TRBV7-2 and TRBJ1-6, with a tentative D call TRBD1 (5 bases). Trimming shortened V by 5 bases and J by 10 bases, and 18 bases separated the two germline ends. CDR3 length: 15 residues. CDR1 is SGHTA and CDR2 is FQGNSA in the germline V gene. CDR3 coding DNA: TGTGCCAGCAGCGCCCGGGGGGGGTCGGGCTCACCCCTCCACTTT. This translates into CASSARGGSGSPLHF.

This chain links TRBV19 with TRBJ2-7; 9 bases are a match to TRBD1. Germline CDR1 and CDR2: LNHDA and SQIVND (reference sequence). Trimming at V came to 6 bases and at J to 4 bases, leaving 10 bases not matched to a gene. The CDR3 runs 15 residues. CDR3 nucleotide sequence: TGTGCCAGTAGCCACCCCGGGACAGGGTCTTACGAGCAGTACTTC. As protein: CASSHPGTGSYEQYF.

The chain is built from TRBV2 and TRBJ2-7; TRBD1 matches 9 bases. The CDR3 consists of 14 residues. Germline trimming cut 8 bases from V and 1 base from J; bases unmatched to any gene: 6. Germline V gives CDR1 SNHLY, CDR2 FYNNEI. The CDR3 is CASAWDRESYEQYF. The CDR3 region has the DNA TGTGCCAGCGCCTGGGACAGGGAATCCTACGAGCAGTACTTC.

The chain uses TRBV15 and TRBJ1-2, with a weak D call TRBD1 (6 bases). CDR3 size: 15 residues. The germline V gene has CDR1 LNHNV and CDR2 YYDKDF (reference sequence). Deletions cut 2 bases from V and 0 bases from J, with 10 bases between. The CDR3 reads CATSRRTDTNYGYTF. The CDR3 region has the DNA TGTGCCACCAGCAGACGGACAGATACTAACTATGGCTACACCTTC.

This clone was seen only a few times. The V and J genes are TRBV2 and TRBJ2-3; 7 nucleotides line up with TRBD2. V was clipped by 5 bases and J by 2 bases; unmatched bases: 4. Per the germline V gene, CDR1 is SNHLY and CDR2 is FYNNEI. The CDR3 is 14 residues long. The CDR3 sequence: CASSRAGNTDTQYF. CDR3 nucleotide sequence: TGTGCCAGCAGTCGAGCGGGAAACACAGATACGCAGTATTTT.